The T cell receptor (beta chain) under discussion was sequenced for a study of blood T cell repertoires in COVID-19. At the level of the study: The origin of the acute and convalescent COVID-19 samples was the United States, Italy and Spain. T cells, B-cell-depleted T cells, or PBMCs supplied cDNA or gDNA.

The CDR3 loop spans 14 amino acids. V was shortened by 8 bases and J by 1 base, with 14 bases between the two germline ends. Germline assignment: CDR1 SGHTS and CDR2 YDEGEE. Original processing methods: Reference gene primer amplification yielded estimated nucleated cell counts. Data came from immunoSEQ multiplex PCR; TCRdb stores just in-frame clones and leaves some out. V, J and clone size are those of that table, while D and trimming were read from the DNA. The sample consists of roughly 150,000 clones, approximately 86% of them appearing once. The chain links TRBV5-8 to TRBJ2-3; D is perhaps TRBD2 (6 bases). The sample comprised peripheral blood. The receptor's source is a human donor in a cohort sampled during active COVID-19. CDR3: CASPAGSGTDTQYF. The DNA for the CDR3 is TGTGCCAGTCCGGCGGGGAGCGGCACAGATACGCAGTATTTT.